Sequencing of this TCR beta chain was carried out in a study of T-cell memory formation after mild COVID-19. Study-level information: The TCR clusters were mostly specific to one donor. General study results and limits: In pre-infection memory, a portion of responding clones appeared, which suggested that cross-reactive memory joined. Clones that contracted from day 15 to 85 were balanced CD4/CD8, while later expanders leaned CD4+.

Constant-segment primers and 5'RACE yielded cDNA libraries for TCR alpha and TCR beta, each carrying sample barcodes and UMIs. TCRdb called the 5' RACE reads again in MiXCR, with one record for every CDR3 protein. The table includes about 170,000 distinct CDR3 sequences, approximately 13% detected once. Points on this clonotype: The target antigen is unknown.

Trimming stripped 8 bases from V and 0 bases from J, with 12 bases between. The CDR3 runs 14 residues. What was sequenced was PBMCs or a T cell subset sorted from them (not recorded which). The chain joins TRBV12-3 or TRBV12-4 to TRBJ2-3; the D is unclear. This sequence originates from a man in his late teens or twenties who had mild COVID-19 (a few samples of this study predate the infection). Cell type and time point are not known. CDR3 sequence reads: CASVKIGSTDTQYF. Here the CDR3 DNA reads TGTGCCAGCGTAAAAATCGGGAGCACAGATACGCAGTATTTT.